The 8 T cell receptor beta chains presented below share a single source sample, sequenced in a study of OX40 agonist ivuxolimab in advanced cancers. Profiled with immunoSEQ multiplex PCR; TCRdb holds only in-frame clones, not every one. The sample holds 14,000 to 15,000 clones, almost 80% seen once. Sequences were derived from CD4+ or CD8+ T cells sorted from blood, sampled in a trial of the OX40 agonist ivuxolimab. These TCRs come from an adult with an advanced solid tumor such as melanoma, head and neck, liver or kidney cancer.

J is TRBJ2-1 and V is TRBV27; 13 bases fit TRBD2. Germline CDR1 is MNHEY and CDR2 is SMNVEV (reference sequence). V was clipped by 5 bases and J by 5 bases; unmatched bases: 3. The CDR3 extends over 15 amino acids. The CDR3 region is CASSLGTSGNNEQFF. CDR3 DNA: TGTGCCAGCAGTCTCGGGACTAGCGGGAACAATGAGCAGTTCTTC.

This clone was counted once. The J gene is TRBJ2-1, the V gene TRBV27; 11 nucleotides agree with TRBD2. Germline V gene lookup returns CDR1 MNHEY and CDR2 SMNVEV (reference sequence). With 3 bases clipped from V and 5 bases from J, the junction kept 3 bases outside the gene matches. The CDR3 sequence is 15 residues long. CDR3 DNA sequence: TGTGCCAGCAGTTTGGGACTAGCGGTGAACAATGAGCAGTTCTTC. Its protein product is CASSLGLAVNNEQFF.

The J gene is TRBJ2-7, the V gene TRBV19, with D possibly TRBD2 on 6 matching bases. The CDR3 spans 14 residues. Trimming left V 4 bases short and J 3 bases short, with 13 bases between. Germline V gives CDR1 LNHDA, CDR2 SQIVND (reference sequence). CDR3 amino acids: CASSTGTFFYEQYF. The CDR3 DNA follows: TGTGCCAGTAGTACCGGGACTTTCTTCTACGAGCAGTACTTC.

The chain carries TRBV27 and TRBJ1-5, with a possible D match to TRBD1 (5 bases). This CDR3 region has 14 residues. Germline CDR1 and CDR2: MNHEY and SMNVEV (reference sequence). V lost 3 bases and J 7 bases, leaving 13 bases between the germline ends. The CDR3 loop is CASSLFGGEQPQHF. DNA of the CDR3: TGTGCCAGCAGTTTGTTTGGGGGAGAACAGCCCCAGCATTTT.

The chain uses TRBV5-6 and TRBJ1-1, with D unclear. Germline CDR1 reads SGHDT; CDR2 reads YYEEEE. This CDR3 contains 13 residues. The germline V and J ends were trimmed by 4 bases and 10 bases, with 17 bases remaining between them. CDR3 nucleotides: TGTGCCAGCAGCACGGGAGCGCTAATCGGAGCTTTCTTT. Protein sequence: CASSTGALIGAFF.

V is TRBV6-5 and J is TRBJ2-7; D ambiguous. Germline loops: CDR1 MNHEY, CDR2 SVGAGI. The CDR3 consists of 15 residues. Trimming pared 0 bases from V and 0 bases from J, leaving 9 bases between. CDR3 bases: TGTGCCAGCAGTTACTCAAGCCCCAGCTCCTACGAGCAGTACTTC. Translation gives CASSYSSPSSYEQYF.

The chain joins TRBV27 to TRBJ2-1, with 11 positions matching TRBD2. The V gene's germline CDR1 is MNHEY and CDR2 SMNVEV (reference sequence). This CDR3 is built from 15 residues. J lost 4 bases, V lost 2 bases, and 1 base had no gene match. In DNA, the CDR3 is TGTGCCAGCAGTTTAGGGACTAGCGGTTACAATGAGCAGTTCTTC. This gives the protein CASSLGTSGYNEQFF.

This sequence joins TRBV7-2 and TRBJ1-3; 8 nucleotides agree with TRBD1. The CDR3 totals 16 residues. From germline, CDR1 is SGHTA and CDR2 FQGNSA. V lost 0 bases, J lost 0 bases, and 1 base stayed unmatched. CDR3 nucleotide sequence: TGTGCCAGCAGCTTAGCGGGACAGGTCTCTGGAAACACCATATATTTT. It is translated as CASSLAGQVSGNTIYF. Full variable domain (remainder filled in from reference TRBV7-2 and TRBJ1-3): GAGVSQSPSNKVTEKGKDVELRCDPISGHTALYWYRQSLGQGLEFLIYFQGNSAPDKSGLPSDRFSAERTGGSVSTLTIQRTQQEDSAVYLCASSLAGQVSGNTIYFGEGSWLTVV.